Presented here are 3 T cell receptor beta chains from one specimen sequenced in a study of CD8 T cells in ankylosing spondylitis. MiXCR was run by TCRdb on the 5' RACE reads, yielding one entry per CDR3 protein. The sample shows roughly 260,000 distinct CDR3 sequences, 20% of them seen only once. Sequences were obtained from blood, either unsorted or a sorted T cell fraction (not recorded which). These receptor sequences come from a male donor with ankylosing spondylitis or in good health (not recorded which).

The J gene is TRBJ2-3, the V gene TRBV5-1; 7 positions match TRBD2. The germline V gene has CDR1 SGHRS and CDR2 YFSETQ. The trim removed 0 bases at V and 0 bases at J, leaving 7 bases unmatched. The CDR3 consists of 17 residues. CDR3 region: CASSLAVGRGSTDTQYF. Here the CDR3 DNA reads TGCGCCAGCAGCTTGGCCGTAGGGAGGGGTAGCACAGATACGCAGTATTTT.

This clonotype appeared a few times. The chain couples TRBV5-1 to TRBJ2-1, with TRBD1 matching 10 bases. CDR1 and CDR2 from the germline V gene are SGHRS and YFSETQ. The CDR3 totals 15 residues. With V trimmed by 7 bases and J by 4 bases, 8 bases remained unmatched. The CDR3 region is CASCAPGQGYNEQFF. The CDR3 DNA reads TGCGCCAGCTGCGCCCCGGGACAGGGGTACAATGAGCAGTTCTTC. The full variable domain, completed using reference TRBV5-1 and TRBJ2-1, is KAGVTQTPRYLIKTRGQQVTLSCSPISGHRSVSWYQQTPGQGLQFLFEYFSETQRNKGNFPGRFSGRQFSNSRSEMNVSTLELGDSALYLCASCAPGQGYNEQFFGPGTRLTVL.

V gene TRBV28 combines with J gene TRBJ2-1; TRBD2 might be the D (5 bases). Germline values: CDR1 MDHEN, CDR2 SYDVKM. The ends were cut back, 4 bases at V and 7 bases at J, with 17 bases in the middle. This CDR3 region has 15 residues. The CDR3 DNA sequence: TGTGCCAGCAGTTCGGCTAGCCTCCTGGGGAATGAGCAGTTCTTC. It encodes CASSSASLLGNEQFF. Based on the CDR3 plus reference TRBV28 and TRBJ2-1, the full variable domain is DVKVTQSSRYLVKRTGEKVFLECVQDMDHENMFWYRQDPGLGLRLIYFSYDVKMKEKGDIPEGYSVSREKKERFSLILESASTNQTSMYLCASSSASLLGNEQFFGPGTRLTVL.